This T cell receptor beta chain comes out of a study of blood T cells in healthy people across ages (dated by TCRdb to the mid-2010s). Looking at the study overall: In model experiments, template switching captured roughly one uniquely barcoded TCR beta cDNA molecule for every two T cells. Age-related changes in TCR beta repertoire diversity were measured in the study by deep sequencing normalized with unique cDNA molecular identifiers. Four age groups were formed from the donors: young (average approximately 16 years), middle-aged (approximately 40), aged (over 55) and long-lived (82). Donors of different ages were randomly distributed across sequencing lanes to avoid experimental bias. For two donors (one aged 18 to 30 and one aged 80 or older), the study analyzed two additional independent replicas of 1 million unique cDNA reads from the same blood draw.

What the study reported, not specific to this receptor: Bulk unsorted PBMC profiling prevented conclusive comparison of naive and antigen-experienced compartments. Because donor CMV infection status was unknown, age-related changes in expanded clonotypes were potentially confounded. The long-lived group showed more naive CD4+ T cells, fewer expanded clones and increased TCR diversity than the aged group, suggesting age selection. There was a strong correlation between observed TCR beta diversity and the percentage of naive T cells measured by flow cytometry. Estimates of total diversity based on one million sequenced T cells were considered lower bounds and underestimates. Observed TCR beta diversity per million T cells fell roughly linearly with age, and a significant reduction was already apparent by age about 43.

The donors were roughly 38 Caucasian individuals from Russia, aged roughly 6 to 100 years, who were systemically healthy. Each donor gave about 11 milliliters of peripheral blood, drawn into EDTA-treated Vacutainer tubes. Ficoll-Paque density-gradient centrifugation was used to isolate PBMCs, with at least 7 million per sample. Trizol reagent was used to extract total RNA from the PBMCs, yielding at least 5 micrograms per sample. For every donor, an aliquot of PBMCs went through flow cytometry to measure the percentages of naive CD45RAhigh/CD27high T cells. According to the germline V gene (reference sequence), CDR1 reads SEHNR and CDR2 reads FQNEAQ. The CDR3 starts with the cysteine, ends with the phenylalanine, and has 15 residues. Just CDR3 DNA is preserved here, 45 bases in frame from base 1. This clonotype has a handful of counts. It lacks a known antigen. There are no base qualities to consult, and no much larger clone falls within one base.

Receptor libraries were prepared by 5' RACE. The data were produced on an Illumina HiSeq 2500. A second PCR of about 7 to 12 cycles was run with a J-beta primer mix and a sample-barcoded 5' primer. A unique molecular identifier was introduced onto each TCR beta cDNA molecule by a template-switch 5' adaptor carrying 12 random nucleotides. Each sample yielded at least 2.5 million CDR3-containing paired-end reads. First-strand cDNA was synthesized from all RNA with the Mint cDNA synthesis kit, primed by a TRBC-specific oligonucleotide. After uracil-DNA glycosylase treatment, a first 18-cycle PCR used universal primers M1SS and BC2_uni_R on all cDNA. The source study handled its data this way. For normalization, 1 million high-quality reads, each with a distinct molecular identifier, were randomly selected from each sample. Instead of being binned into consensus sequences, reads with shared molecular identifiers were discarded. CDR3 identification, clonotype clustering and error correction used MiTCR with a Q25 quality threshold and the strictest error-elimination algorithm. A nonparametric unseen species model with Euler transformation was used to estimate lower-bound total TCR beta diversity. TCRdb cleaned the public reads at Q25 with fastp, built clones with MiXCR and kept in-frame beta chains. Every distinct CDR3 protein forms one entry, paired with its most common genes and DNA. The authors' filters were not applied to this entry. Counted in this sample were roughly 2 million distinct CDR3 sequences; about 50% of them appeared once. The top ten constitute about 2.1% of the sample.

The chain joins TRBV7-9 to TRBJ2-5, with 9 central nucleotides matching TRBD1. The end of the DNA aligns better with TRBJ2-7, so the J call may be wrong. This sequence originates from a woman between 40 and 55 years old in good health. The source material was blood. In nucleotides, the sequence is TGTGCCAGCAGCTCAGCCGGACAGGGGAGGTACGAGCAGTACTTC. It is translated as CASSSAGQGRYEQYF.